Below, 18 T cell receptor beta chains from the same sample are listed, as sequenced in a study of control samples from healthy donors and cancer patients. TCRdb's copy holds only in-frame clones and misses some; the assay was immunoSEQ multiplex PCR. The repertoire holds around 70,000 clones, 94% seen once, with approximately 3% in the top ten. The sequenced material came from blood. The source of these receptors is a woman in her twenties or thirties in good health.

The V gene is TRBV29-1, the J gene TRBJ1-2; 7 positions agree with TRBD1. Germline V CDR1 and CDR2: SQVTM, ANQGSEA. J gave up 5 bases and V 7 bases, and 4 bases lay outside the gene matches. There are 11 residues in the CDR3. CDR3 nucleotides: TGCAGCGCTGCGACAGGGTATGGCTACACCTTC. It encodes CSAATGYGYTF.

The chain is built from TRBV14 and TRBJ1-1; D not certain. V gave up 1 base and J gave up 0 bases, with 3 bases separating them. In germline, CDR1 is SGHDN, CDR2 FVKESK. The CDR3 consists of 13 residues. The CDR3: CASSQGMNTEAFF. The CDR3 nucleotides read TGTGCCAGCAGCCAAGGAATGAACACTGAAGCTTTCTTT. The full variable domain, its missing parts supplied by reference TRBV14 and TRBJ1-1, is EAGVTQFPSHSVIEKGQTVTLRCDPISGHDNLYWYRRVMGKEIKFLLHFVKESKQDESGMPNNRFLAERTGGTYSTLKVQPAELEDSGVYFCASSQGMNTEAFFGQGTRLTVV.

This chain connects TRBV19 to TRBJ2-1; the match to TRBD2 covers 7 bases. Trimming took 3 bases from V and 8 from J; bases not matched to a gene: 10. Germline V lookup: CDR1 LNHDA, CDR2 SQIVND (reference sequence). CDR3 length equals 15 residues. CDR3 residues: CASSMGRAGMDEQFF. CDR3 DNA sequence: TGTGCCAGTAGTATGGGGAGGGCCGGGATGGATGAGCAGTTCTTC.

This chain connects TRBV24-1 to TRBJ1-5; TRBD1 aligns across 10 bases. The V gene's germline CDR1 is KGHDR and CDR2 SFDVKD. J gave up 6 bases and V 3 bases, and 7 bases lay outside the gene matches. The length of the CDR3 is 16 residues. The CDR3 spells CATSDRGTGEFQPQHF. CDR3 coding DNA: TGTGCCACCAGTGATAGGGGGACAGGGGAGTTTCAGCCCCAGCATTTT.

The gene calls are TRBV2 and TRBJ1-5; D may be TRBD1 (5 bases). The CDR3 loop spans 12 amino acids. Per germline, CDR1 SNHLY and CDR2 FYNNEI. Trimming shortened V by 4 bases and J by 5 bases, and 6 bases separated the two germline ends. CDR3 nucleotides: TGTGCCAGCAGTGCAGGGTATCAGCCCCAGCATTTT. This translates into CASSAGYQPQHF.

CDR3 region: CASSFSSGGLQPQHF. The CDR3 DNA follows: TGTGCCAGCAGCTTCTCGAGCGGTGGGCTTCAGCCCCAGCATTTT. This rearrangement joins TRBV5-8 to TRBJ1-5; D remains ambiguous. This CDR3 is 15 amino acids long. Germline values: CDR1 SGHTS, CDR2 YDEGEE. Trimming removed 2 bases from V and 6 bases from J, with 15 bases in between.

The V gene is TRBV27, the J gene TRBJ1-2; the match to TRBD1 covers 10 bases. The CDR3 consists of 15 residues. V trimming: 3 bases; J trimming: 4 bases; junction bases outside the gene matches: 5. Germline CDR1 is MNHEY and CDR2 is SMNVEV (reference sequence). CDR3 sequence: CASSFGQGDPYGYTF. In DNA, the CDR3 is TGTGCCAGCAGTTTTGGACAGGGGGATCCCTATGGCTACACCTTC.

The chain joins TRBV30 to TRBJ1-1, with D unclear. Per the germline V gene, CDR1 is GTSNPN and CDR2 is SVGIG (reference sequence). Trimming took off 0 bases at V and 1 base at J, with 9 bases between the two ends. The CDR3 contains 14 residues. Here the CDR3 DNA reads TGTGCCTGGAGTGTACTCACACCGAACACTGAAGCTTTCTTT. The encoded protein is CAWSVLTPNTEAFF. Full variable domain (missing parts from reference TRBV30 and TRBJ1-1): SQTIHQWPATLVQPVGSPLSLECTVEGTSNPNLYWYRQAAGRGLQLLFYSVGIGQISSEVPQNLSASRPQDRQFILSSKKLLLSDSGFYLCAWSVLTPNTEAFFGQGTRLTVV.

V usage is TRBV3-1 (or the pseudogene TRBV3-2) and J usage is TRBJ1-5; D remains ambiguous. The CDR3 extends over 15 amino acids. V lost 0 bases to trimming and J lost 9 bases, with 15 bases between them. Germline CDR1 LGHDT, CDR2 YNNKEL (reference sequence). The chain's CDR3 is CASSQDSSSGRPQHF. The CDR3 DNA is TGTGCCAGCAGCCAAGATTCAAGTAGCGGTCGGCCCCAGCATTTT.

Worth noting for this clone: This CDR3 is also generated by other DNA sequences in the sample. J is TRBJ1-1 and V is TRBV18, with D perhaps matching TRBD1 (5 bases). This CDR3 is built from 13 residues. V dropped 3 bases and J dropped 2 bases, with 7 bases sitting between them. The V gene's germline CDR1 is KGHSH and CDR2 LQKENI. The CDR3 protein is CASSPGGNTEAFF. In DNA, the CDR3 is TGTGCCAGCTCACCGGGGGGAAACACTGAAGCTTTCTTT. Supplemented by reference TRBV18 and TRBJ1-1, the full variable domain reads NAGVMQNPRHLVRRRGQEARLRCSPMKGHSHVYWYRQLPEEGLKFMVYLQKENIIDESGMPKERFSAEFPKEGPSILRIQQVVRGDSAAYFCASSPGGNTEAFFGQGTRLTVV.

The chain combines TRBV28 with TRBJ2-1, with 8 positions matching TRBD1. The ends lost 7 bases at V and 5 bases at J; junction bases unmatched: 10. CDR3 size: 15 residues. Germline V gene lookup returns CDR1 MDHEN and CDR2 SYDVKM. In DNA, the CDR3 is TGTGCCAGCATACGACAGGGGAGGCCGAACAATGAGCAGTTCTTC. The encoded protein is CASIRQGRPNNEQFF. The full variable domain, in which reference TRBV28 and TRBJ2-1 provide the parts outside the CDR3, is DVKVTQSSRYLVKRTGEKVFLECVQDMDHENMFWYRQDPGLGLRLIYFSYDVKMKEKGDIPEGYSVSREKKERFSLILESASTNQTSMYLCASIRQGRPNNEQFFGPGTRLTVL.

The chain joins TRBV7-8 to TRBJ1-2; D not certain. Trimming took off 2 bases at V and 6 bases at J, with 10 bases between the two ends. This CDR3 is 13 amino acids long. From germline, CDR1 is SGHVS and CDR2 FQNEAQ. The CDR3 nucleotides read TGTGCCAGCAGCTTATTGCCAGATGATGGCTACACCTTC. As protein: CASSLLPDDGYTF.

The chain combines TRBV5-1 with TRBJ1-6; 7 positions agree with TRBD1. CDR1 is SGHRS and CDR2 is YFSETQ in the germline V gene. The junction had 5 bases not matched to a gene; V was cut back by 4 bases and J by 7 bases. This CDR3 has 14 amino acids. The CDR3 sequence: CASSRDSVNSPLHF. The CDR3 coding sequence is TGCGCCAGCAGCCGGGACAGCGTGAATTCACCCCTCCACTTT.

V and J are TRBV2 and TRBJ1-2; D call uncertain. The CDR3 is made up of 11 amino acids. The V gene's germline CDR1 is SNHLY and CDR2 FYNNEI. The V and J ends lost 3 bases and 4 bases respectively, with 3 bases between them. The CDR3 nucleotides read TGTGCCAGCAGTGACCCCTATGGCTACACCTTC. This sequence encodes CASSDPYGYTF.

The chain employs TRBV9 and TRBJ1-3, with D possibly TRBD1 on 6 matching bases. CDR3 length: 14 amino acids. The ends were cut back, 3 bases at V and 5 bases at J, with 12 bases in the middle. Per the germline V gene, CDR1 is SGDLS and CDR2 is YYNGEE. CDR3: CASSAQGSRNTIYF. The CDR3 bases are TGTGCCAGCAGCGCTCAGGGGAGTCGAAACACCATATATTTT.

J is TRBJ2-6 and V is TRBV5-1; D is ambiguous. V lost 7 bases to trimming and J lost 2 bases, with 7 bases between them. CDR1 is SGHRS and CDR2 is YFSETQ in the germline V gene. CDR3 size: 13 residues. The CDR3 sequence: CASLVPGANVLTF. CDR3 nucleotide sequence: TGCGCCAGCTTAGTCCCTGGGGCCAACGTCCTGACTTTC.

The rearrangement links TRBV6-6 to TRBJ2-5; D possibly corresponds to TRBD2 (7 bases). The CDR3 is 17 amino acids. V was cut by 6 bases and J by 0 bases, with 20 bases left in between. The germline CDR1 and CDR2 sequences are MNHNY and SVGAGI (reference sequence). The CDR3 protein is CASSRRGGFSYQETQYF. CDR3 DNA sequence: TGTGCCAGCAGCCGAAGGGGGGGGTTTAGCTACCAAGAGACCCAGTACTTC.

J is TRBJ1-1 and V is TRBV28; no clear D gene. V was trimmed by 7 bases and J by 2 bases, leaving 17 bases between them. The CDR3 spans 15 residues. Germline lookup yields CDR1 MDHEN and CDR2 SYDVKM. The chain's CDR3 is CASKKDPQKNTEAFF. CDR3 DNA: TGTGCCAGCAAAAAGGACCCTCAAAAAAACACTGAAGCTTTCTTT.